These T cell receptor beta chains were read from a single sample in a study of blood T cells in healthy people across ages. MiXCR, applied by TCRdb to the 5' RACE reads, yields one record per CDR3 protein. The sample records about 1 million distinct CDR3 sequences, 45% being singletons. The sequenced sample consisted of blood. All receptors come from a woman aged 60-70 years in good health. Each CDR3 is given with its conserved first and last residue. D genes are given only for firm matches. Part of the rows lack a size; the others show once, few, many or a class for expanded clones.

abundance,d_gene,j_gene,v_gene,CDR3nt,CDR3aa
few,TRBD1,TRBJ2-7,TRBV20-1,TGCAGTGCTAGAGATCTAGGACAGGGTATAAGGTACGAGCAGTACTTC,CSARDLGQGIRYEQYF
NA,TRBD2,TRBJ2-7,TRBV11-2,TGTGCCAGCAGACTGACTAGCGGGAGGGCCTACGAGCAGTACTTC,CASRLTSGRAYEQYF
few,NA,TRBJ2-4,TRBV7-2,TGTGCCAGCAGCCCCCAGCCCTTATCAGGGGCGCAGTACTTC,CASSPQPLSGAQYF
once,NA,TRBJ1-2,TRBV5-6,TGTGCCAGCAGCTTTGTAACAGAGGGGTCTAACTATGGCTACACCTTC,CASSFVTEGSNYGYTF
NA,NA,TRBJ2-7,TRBV10-3,TGTGCCATCTACGCCGGGACTGGCCCCTACGGGCAGTACTTC,CAIYAGTGPYGQYF
NA,NA,TRBJ1-5,TRBV6-6,TGTGCCGCCGGGAGCGGGAATCAGCCCCAGCATTTT,CAAGSGNQPQHF
NA,TRBD2,TRBJ2-1,TRBV20-1,TGCAGTGCTGCCGGGACTAGCGGCGATGAGCAGTTCTTC,CSAAGTSGDEQFF
few,NA,TRBJ2-5,TRBV27,TGTGCCAGCAGTCCAACACGACTCCCCAGAGGTGAGCAGTACTTC,CASSPTRLPRGEQYF
NA,TRBD2,TRBJ2-1,TRBV6-1,TGTGCCAGCAGTGGCGTGTTGGCGGGAGTAGGCTACAATGAGCAGTTCTTC,CASSGVLAGVGYNEQFF
NA,TRBD1,TRBJ2-3,TRBV12-3/TRBV12-4,TGTGCCAGCAGTTTAGGGACAGGTCTCGTAGATACGCAGTATTTT,CASSLGTGLVDTQYF
few,NA,TRBJ2-5,TRBV5-1,TGCGCCAGCAGCAGGTCTAGCGCCCAAGAGACCCAGTACTTC,CASSRSSAQETQYF
few,NA,TRBJ2-7,TRBV28,TGTGCCAGCAGTTTAGTCAGGGGAGCCTACGAGCAGTACTTC,CASSLVRGAYEQYF
few,NA,TRBJ1-2,TRBV20-1,TGCAGTGCTAGAGATTATTTAAGGGAGGGACTTAAATATGGCTACACCTTC,CSARDYLREGLKYGYTF
NA,NA,TRBJ2-7,TRBV28,TGTGCCAGCAGCTACCCCCGGGACACGAGCTCCTACGAGCAGTACTTC,CASSYPRDTSSYEQYF
NA,TRBD2,TRBJ2-1,TRBV7-9,TGTGCCAGCAGCTTATTCGGTAGCGGGAGCTCCTACAATGAGCAGTTCTTC,CASSLFGSGSSYNEQFF
NA,NA,TRBJ2-6,TRBV20-1,TGCAGTGCTAGAGATATACGCTCTGGGGCCAACGTCCCGACTTTC,CSARDIRSGANVPTF
once,TRBD1,TRBJ1-2,TRBV12-3/TRBV12-4,TGTGCCAGCAGTTCCCGACAGGGGGGAGGCTATGGCTACACCTTC,CASSSRQGGGYGYTF